The 14 T cell receptor beta chains reported below all come from one sample, sequenced in a study of T-cell reconstitution after alpha-beta-depleted transplantation in children. The authors prepared the TCRbeta library with unique molecular identifiers. TCRdb redid the calling of the PCR reads with MiXCR, one entry per CDR3 protein. Here the sample spans 450,000 to 700,000 distinct CDR3 sequences, 20% to 30% being singletons. Specimen: PBMCs, collected before TCRalphabeta/CD19-depleted stem cell transplant. Receptor source: a boy under three years old with Wiskott-Aldrich syndrome, due to receive a stem cell transplant.

The J gene is TRBJ2-1, the V gene TRBV20-1; maybe TRBD2 (6 bases). With 1 base removed from V and 4 bases from J, the gap between germline ends came to 8 bases. The germline V gene has CDR1 DFQATT and CDR2 SNEGSKA (reference sequence). The CDR3 contains 13 residues. CDR3: CSARGLVYNEQFF. The CDR3 nucleotides read TGCAGTGCTAGAGGACTAGTTTACAATGAGCAGTTCTTC.

This clonotype was observed a few times. The chain has TRBV5-1 and TRBJ1-1; D unresolved. Germline CDR1 SGHRS, CDR2 YFSETQ. Trimming stripped 0 bases from V and 1 base from J, with 13 bases between. CDR3 length: 16 residues. The CDR3 DNA is TGCGCCAGCAGCTTGGGGGTTGGACTTGAGAACACTGAAGCTTTCTTT. It encodes CASSLGVGLENTEAFF.

The chain is built from TRBV5-1 and TRBJ2-6; 7 bases line up with TRBD1. This CDR3 is built from 16 residues. The germline V gene encodes CDR1 SGHRS and CDR2 YFSETQ. The V and J ends lost 7 bases and 2 bases, in that order; junction bases with no gene match: 9. CDR3 region: CASGGTAFTGANVLTF. For the CDR3, the DNA is TGCGCCAGCGGTGGGACAGCGTTTACTGGGGCCAACGTCCTGACTTTC.

This chain uses TRBV5-1 with TRBJ1-2, with D unclear. This CDR3 region has 13 residues. The V end lost 0 bases, the J end lost 8 bases, and 11 bases lay between the germline ends. Germline CDR1 SGHRS, CDR2 YFSETQ. As DNA, the CDR3 is TGCGCCAGCAGCTTGGGTGGGCCCCCGGGCTACACCTTC. Protein sequence: CASSLGGPPGYTF.

The V and J genes are TRBV11-1 and TRBJ2-1; TRBD2 agrees at 10 bases. CDR1 and CDR2 (germline): SGHAT, FQDESV (reference sequence). The CDR3 consists of 19 residues. The junction had 17 bases not matched to a gene; V was cut back by 4 bases and J by 5 bases. The CDR3 reads CASSSPPRGRTSGNNEQFF. CDR3 DNA: TGTGCCAGCAGCTCCCCTCCTCGAGGGAGGACTAGCGGTAACAATGAGCAGTTCTTC.

The chain employs TRBV12-3 or TRBV12-4 and TRBJ2-5; 9 bases fit TRBD2. CDR3 length: 16 residues. The J segment lost 2 bases and the V segment lost 1 base, leaving 5 bases of the junction unmatched. The CDR3 sequence: CASSLGGLARQETQYF. The DNA for the CDR3 is TGTGCCAGCAGTTTAGGTGGACTAGCGAGACAAGAGACCCAGTACTTC.

The chain couples TRBV5-1 to TRBJ2-3; 9 bases align to TRBD2. J was trimmed by 3 bases and V by 4 bases; bases with no gene match: 6. The germline gives CDR1 SGHRS, CDR2 YFSETQ. The CDR3 contains 15 residues. CDR3 in amino acids: CASSIAGVRTDTQYF. The CDR3 DNA is TGCGCCAGCAGCATAGCGGGAGTACGGACAGATACGCAGTATTTT.

This clonotype turned up a few times. The chain combines TRBV5-6 with TRBJ2-2; TRBD2 matches 10 bases. The germline gives CDR1 SGHDT, CDR2 YYEEEE. The CDR3 has 16 amino acids. V was pared by 2 bases and J by 4 bases, with 5 bases of the junction left unmatched. The CDR3 sequence is CASSFSGRVLTGELFF. The DNA for the CDR3 is TGTGCCAGCAGCTTCAGCGGGAGGGTTCTCACCGGGGAGCTGTTTTTT.

This chain links TRBV12-3 or TRBV12-4 with TRBJ2-5; possible D gene TRBD2, 5 bases. The CDR3 sequence is 12 residues long. Trimming shortened V by 6 bases and J by 3 bases, and 8 bases separated the two germline ends. This CDR3 reads CASRRAKETQYF. CDR3 sequence (DNA): TGTGCCAGCAGGAGGGCGAAAGAGACCCAGTACTTC.

This clonotype appeared a few times. The rearrangement uses TRBV20-1 and TRBJ2-4, with D maybe TRBD1 (6 bases). With 0 bases removed from V and 7 bases from J, the gap between germline ends came to 19 bases. Germline V gene sequence: CDR1 DFQATT, CDR2 SNEGSKA (reference sequence). This CDR3 has 16 residues. CDR3 residues: CSAREHTGTKRNIQYF. For the CDR3, the DNA is TGCAGTGCTAGAGAACATACCGGGACAAAAAGGAACATTCAGTACTTC.

This clonotype was counted between two and nine times. The V gene is TRBV3-1, the J gene TRBJ2-1, with 7 bases matching TRBD1. Germline V lookup: CDR1 LGHDT, CDR2 YNNKEL (reference sequence). Trimming at V came to 4 bases and at J to 10 bases, leaving 4 bases not matched to a gene. This CDR3 has 12 residues. The CDR3 DNA reads as TGTGCCAGCAGCCGGATGGGACAGGAGCAGTTCTTC. Protein product: CASSRMGQEQFF.

The J gene is TRBJ2-1, the V gene TRBV5-1, with 7 bases matching TRBD2. CDR1 and CDR2 from the germline V gene are SGHRS and YFSETQ. The ends lost 6 bases at V and 7 bases at J; junction bases unmatched: 10. The CDR3 loop spans 14 amino acids. The chain's CDR3 is CASNNAGEVNEQFF. The CDR3, as DNA: TGCGCCAGCAATAATGCGGGAGAGGTTAATGAGCAGTTCTTC.

This clonotype was counted a few times. The chain links TRBV10-3 to TRBJ2-7, with D perhaps TRBD2 (6 bases). The CDR3 runs to 12 residues. Germline V CDR1 and CDR2: ENHRY, SYGVKD. Trimming removed 9 bases from V and 2 bases from J, with 11 bases in between. CDR3 amino acids: CAMGAGPYEQYF. The CDR3 coding sequence is TGTGCCATGGGCGCGGGACCCTACGAGCAGTACTTC.

This clonotype was counted between two and nine times. This chain joins TRBV5-1 and TRBJ2-3; 7 bases fit TRBD1. After removal of 0 bases from V and 4 bases from J, the junction contained 5 bases not matched to a gene. The CDR3 runs to 15 residues. In germline, CDR1 is SGHRS, CDR2 YFSETQ. DNA for the CDR3: TGCGCCAGCAGCTTGGACCCAGGGGGTTCAGATACGCAGTATTTT. It yields the protein CASSLDPGGSDTQYF.